Following are 19 T cell receptor beta chains from one sample sequenced in a study of T cell repertoires in cytomegalovirus infection. Using its own MiXCR run on the reads, TCRdb lists one record per CDR3 protein. The table lists approximately 100,000 distinct CDR3 sequences, about 22% of them singletons. Input material: CD8+ T cells from PBMCs. The receptors stem from a human donor in good health (CMV status not recorded). Some clones in this sample may be carry-over from other donors' samples.

A few counts support this clonotype. The chain recombines TRBV2 with TRBJ2-3; 9 nucleotides line up with TRBD2. The CDR3 length is 18 residues. With V trimmed by 3 bases and J by 2 bases, 12 bases remained unmatched. CDR1 is SNHLY and CDR2 is FYNNEI in the germline V gene. CDR3 DNA: TGTGCCAGCAGTGAGGAATCGGGCGGGGGGGCCCCCACAGATACGCAGTATTTT. Amino acids: CASSEESGGGAPTDTQYF.

J is TRBJ2-5 and V is TRBV29-1; D gene uncertain. Deletions cut 3 bases from V and 1 base from J, with 9 bases between. The CDR3 runs 13 residues. The germline gives CDR1 SQVTM, CDR2 ANQGSEA. The CDR3 region has the DNA TGCAGCGTTGAGGGTGATATCCAAGAGACCCAGTACTTC. This encodes CSVEGDIQETQYF.

This clonotype was observed a single time. The V gene is TRBV6-2 or TRBV6-3, the J gene TRBJ1-6; no firm D call. Germline V CDR1 and CDR2: MNHEY, SVGEGT. The ends were cut back, 4 bases at V and 0 bases at J, with 7 bases in the middle. This CDR3 region has 15 residues. CDR3 region: CASSFGVSYNSPLHF. The CDR3 DNA sequence: TGTGCCAGCAGTTTTGGAGTCTCCTATAATTCACCCCTCCACTTT.

This clonotype was seen at least ten times. The genes are TRBV7-2 and TRBJ1-1, with D perhaps matching TRBD1 (6 bases). With 2 bases removed from V and 4 bases from J, the gap between germline ends came to 20 bases. This CDR3 has 17 amino acids. Germline V gene sequence: CDR1 SGHTA, CDR2 FQGNSA. Written as DNA, the CDR3 is TGTGCCAGCAGCTTACTACCAGACAGGTACCGGGGCACTGAAGCTTTCTTT. Amino acids: CASSLLPDRYRGTEAFF.

This clonotype was found many times. The chain links TRBV28 to TRBJ2-5; 7 bases are a match to TRBD2. The germline V gene has CDR1 MDHEN and CDR2 SYDVKM. The CDR3 sequence is 14 residues long. After removal of 5 bases from V and 5 bases from J, the junction contained 8 bases not matched to a gene. The CDR3 reads CASSPREGQETQYF. In nucleotides, the CDR3 is TGTGCCAGCAGTCCCAGGGAGGGGCAGGAGACCCAGTACTTC.

There are many counts of this clonotype. The chain combines TRBV7-2 with TRBJ2-2; D is possibly TRBD2 (6 bases). Trimming removed 5 bases from V and 4 bases from J, with 17 bases in between. This CDR3 has 16 residues. Germline V CDR1 and CDR2: SGHTA, FQGNSA. CDR3 nucleotides: TGTGCCAGCAGCCTACAGGCGGGACCATCCACCGGGGAGCTGTTTTTT. Residues: CASSLQAGPSTGELFF.

The V and J genes are TRBV6-5 and TRBJ2-7; no firm D call. Germline loops: CDR1 MNHEY, CDR2 SVGAGI. This CDR3 comprises 14 residues. Between the trimmed V and J ends, which lost 6 bases and 0 bases, there was a span of 12 bases. DNA of the CDR3: TGTGCCAGCAGCCAAAGCCTTTTCTCCTACGAGCAGTACTTC. It codes for CASSQSLFSYEQYF.

This clonotype was seen only once. This could be a read error, since a much larger clone is one nucleotide away. This chain connects TRBV7-9 to TRBJ2-7; D perhaps matches TRBD1 (5 bases). This CDR3 has 15 residues. Germline V gene sequence: CDR1 SEHNR, CDR2 FQNEAQ (reference sequence). Trimming removed 1 base from V and 3 bases from J, with 13 bases in between. The CDR3: CASSLESGPIYEQYF. The CDR3 bases are TGTGCCAGCAGCTTAGAATCAGGGCCGATCTACGAGCAGTACTTC.

This clonotype has ten or more counts. The V and J genes are TRBV7-8 and TRBJ2-5; 9 positions match TRBD1. The germline V gene encodes CDR1 SGHVS and CDR2 FQNEAQ. This CDR3 comprises 18 residues. Trimming removed 5 bases from V and 3 bases from J; junction bases left unmatched: 16. CDR3 sequence reads: CASSPFGQGRIEEETQYF. Here the CDR3 DNA reads TGTGCCAGCAGCCCCTTTGGACAGGGGAGGATTGAGGAAGAGACCCAGTACTTC.

The chain joins TRBV5-5 to TRBJ1-1, with D unclear. V lost 2 bases and J 1 base, leaving 9 bases between the germline ends. The CDR3 has 14 residues. CDR1 is SGHKS, CDR2 YYEKEE, per germline (reference sequence). This CDR3 is CASSLPRKNTEAFF. CDR3 DNA sequence: TGTGCCAGCAGCTTACCCAGGAAGAACACTGAAGCTTTCTTT.

The chain joins TRBV6-2 or TRBV6-3 to TRBJ2-7, with TRBD1 matching 10 bases. Per germline, CDR1 MNHEY and CDR2 SVGEGT. Losses at the gene ends were 10 bases for V and 4 bases for J; bases not matched to a gene: 10. The CDR3 has 14 amino acids. The CDR3 region is CATNSRDRGYEQYF. As DNA, the CDR3 is TGTGCCACTAATTCCCGGGACAGGGGATACGAGCAGTACTTC.

This clonotype has a count of ten or more. The chain is built from TRBV7-6 and TRBJ2-1, with D possibly TRBD2 on 6 matching bases. Trimming shortened V by 4 bases and J by 4 bases, and 11 bases separated the two germline ends. The V gene's germline CDR1 is SGHVS and CDR2 FNYEAQ. CDR3 size: 14 residues. The CDR3 protein is CASSSGGEYNEQFF. For the CDR3, the DNA is TGTGCCAGCAGCTCCGGAGGGGAATACAATGAGCAGTTCTTC.

This chain uses TRBV4-1 with TRBJ2-2, with a possible D match to TRBD2 (5 bases). V was shortened by 0 bases and J by 4 bases, with 15 bases between the two germline ends. The germline V gene has CDR1 MGHRA and CDR2 YSYEKL. The CDR3 runs 17 residues. In DNA form, the CDR3 reads TGCGCCAGCAGCCAAGATCCCTCAGGACTCTTCACCGGGGAGCTGTTTTTT. It specifies CASSQDPSGLFTGELFF.

This clonotype was seen ten or more times. The chain has TRBV7-8 and TRBJ1-1; 8 bases are a match to TRBD1. After removal of 2 bases from V and 4 bases from J, the junction contained 12 bases not matched to a gene. This CDR3 has 17 amino acids. Germline CDR1 SGHVS, CDR2 FQNEAQ. As DNA, the CDR3 is TGTGCCAGCAGCTTAATTTCAGGGGGCCAGATCGGCACTGAAGCTTTCTTT. This codes for CASSLISGGQIGTEAFF.

This clonotype was picked up a small number of times. The chain links TRBV14 to TRBJ2-7; TRBD2 aligns across 7 bases. This CDR3 has 13 amino acids. Germline CDR1 is SGHDN and CDR2 is FVKESK. Losses at the gene ends were 3 bases for V and 6 bases for J; bases not matched to a gene: 5. The CDR3: CASSQTSSGEQYF. For the CDR3, the DNA is TGTGCCAGCAGCCAGACTAGCTCGGGCGAGCAGTACTTC. The entire variable domain, with the rest obtained from reference TRBV14 and TRBJ2-7, is as follows: EAGVTQFPSHSVIEKGQTVTLRCDPISGHDNLYWYRRVMGKEIKFLLHFVKESKQDESGMPNNRFLAERTGGTYSTLKVQPAELEDSGVYFCASSQTSSGEQYFGPGTRLTVT.

This clonotype was observed at least ten times. This chain connects TRBV7-9 to TRBJ1-4; 10 bases agree with TRBD1. The CDR3 totals 15 residues. Germline-derived CDR1 and CDR2 are SEHNR and FQNEAQ (reference sequence). J gave up 8 bases and V 5 bases, and 8 bases lay outside the gene matches. The CDR3, as DNA: TGTGCCAGCAGCCCCCTGACAGGGGGCGCCGAAAAACTGTTTTTT. Translation: CASSPLTGGAEKLFF.

This clonotype was picked up a small number of times. This sequence joins TRBV6-1 and TRBJ1-3; D remains ambiguous. There are 15 residues in the CDR3. Trimming cost V 2 bases and J 1 base, with 9 bases left between them. CDR1 MNHNS and CDR2 SASEGT come from the germline V gene. CDR3 nucleotide sequence: TGTGCCAGCAGTGAACACCGGTCTTCTGGAAACACCATATATTTT. Translating gives CASSEHRSSGNTIYF.

This clonotype was counted a few times. The genes are TRBV5-5 and TRBJ2-3; 7 bases are shared with TRBD1. Germline V CDR1 and CDR2: SGHKS, YYEKEE (reference sequence). V dropped 7 bases and J dropped 4; count of bases not matched to a gene: 3. This CDR3 has 12 amino acids. The CDR3 bases are TGTGCCAGCCGACAGGGCGCAGATACGCAGTATTTT. As protein: CASRQGADTQYF.

This sequence joins TRBV4-3 and TRBJ2-5, with D uncertain. Trimming removed 0 bases from V and 0 bases from J, with 5 bases in between. The CDR3 sequence is 14 residues long. The germline V gene has CDR1 LGHNA and CDR2 YSLEER. CDR3 sequence (DNA): TGCGCCAGCAGCCAAGATCGGTACCAAGAGACCCAGTACTTC. Protein product: CASSQDRYQETQYF.